This T cell receptor beta chain was profiled in a study of PD-L1 blockade in urothelial cancer. Study results and limitations: Pretreatment TCR clonality in blood under the median foretold superior survival.

Germline V gene lookup returns CDR1 SNHLY and CDR2 FYNNEI. CDR3 length: 16 residues. Germline trimming cut 0 bases from V and 3 bases from J; bases unmatched to any gene: 5. Method: immunoSEQ multiplex PCR; TCRdb's copy keeps in-frame clones and lacks some. The table lists about 43,000 clones, about 80% of them singletons. As for time point: peripheral blood 6 weeks after treatment start. Per-patient samples, pretreatment and on-treatment, numbered 1 to 8. Comments on this clone: As yet, its antigen is unknown.

This chain joins TRBV2 and TRBJ2-3; 8 bases map to TRBD2. This receptor was identified in a man in his sixties with urothelial cancer. The source material was PBMCs, sampled around atezolizumab (anti-PD-L1) treatment. Written as DNA, the CDR3 is TGTGCCAGCAGTGAAGCGGTGCGGGGGGTAACAGATACGCAGTATTTT. Its translation is CASSEAVRGVTDTQYF.